This record looks at one TCR beta chain sequence and its context. Repertoires were generated with immunoSEQ multiplex PCR, while TCRdb's copy carries only in-frame clones and drops some. The sample holds 100,000 to 150,000 clones, around 82% seen once. Time point indicated: blood 2 weeks post-SBRT. As for treatment: 15 Gy SBRT to primary tumor, nephrectomy 4 weeks later. These data belong to a study of radiation and T cells in renal cell carcinoma. Germline V gene lookup returns CDR1 MNHEY and CDR2 SMNVEV (reference sequence). Trimming removed 5 bases from V and 6 bases from J; junction bases left unmatched: 10. CDR3 size: 16 residues.

V usage is TRBV27 and J usage is TRBJ2-1; TRBD2 agrees at 10 bases. The sample in question was blood, obtained from a patient whose treatment included radiotherapy and nephrectomy. The origin of this receptor is a man aged 50-59 years with renal cell carcinoma. CDR3 region: CASSPSHASGSNEQFF. CDR3 bases: TGTGCCAGCAGTCCCTCCCACGCTAGCGGGAGCAATGAGCAGTTCTTC.